These 26 T cell receptor beta chains were all obtained from the same sample, sequenced in a study of blood T cells in healthy people across ages. The second PCR ran roughly 7 to 11 cycles with a sample-barcoded 5' primer and J-beta primers. TCRdb analysed the 5' RACE reads with MiXCR anew, one entry per CDR3 protein. This table has over 500,000 distinct CDR3 sequences, around 27% appearing once. These sequences were also reported in another study, on T cells of mothers and their children.

Material for sequencing was blood. The receptors originated from a boy younger than 10 in good health.

V is TRBV21-1 and J is TRBJ2-4; TRBD1 was called by the table and not checked on the DNA. TRBV21-1 has pseudogene status. CDR3 length: 16 residues. The CDR3 sequence: CASSPPRGYAKNIQYF. CDR3 in DNA: TGTGCCAGCAGCCCCCCTAGGGGCTACGCCAAAAACATTCAGTACTTC.

This clonotype was detected only a few times. The chain has TRBV5-5 and TRBJ2-2, with D hard to call. V was trimmed by 0 bases and J by 3 bases, leaving 6 bases between them. The CDR3 covers 14 residues. Germline CDR1 and CDR2: SGHKS and YYEKEE (reference sequence). The CDR3 DNA sequence: TGTGCCAGCAGCTTGGCTATAGACACCGGGGAGCTGTTTTTT. Translating it yields CASSLAIDTGELFF.

V is TRBV28 and J is TRBJ2-4, with D uncertain. This CDR3 contains 13 residues. Germline V gene data show CDR1 as MDHEN and CDR2 as SYDVKM. V lost 5 bases and J 1 base, leaving 6 bases between the germline ends. CDR3 nucleotide sequence: TGTGCCAGCAGTGTGTCGGCCAAAAACATTCAGTACTTC. Amino acid sequence: CASSVSAKNIQYF.

This sequence joins TRBV6-5 and TRBJ2-7; D tentatively fits TRBD1 or TRBD2 (6 bases each). CDR3 length: 15 amino acids. The germline V gene has CDR1 MNHEY and CDR2 SVGAGI. Trimming removed 5 bases from V and 1 base from J, with 15 bases in between. CDR3 DNA sequence: TGTGCCAGCAGTCGGTCTCCGGGGGCTTCCTACGAGCAGTACTTC. Translating gives CASSRSPGASYEQYF.

About this clonotype: The junction departs from the called germline gene at one end, perhaps through a read error. The CDR3 protein is CATGDLKRETEKEYF. The CDR3 bases are TGTGCCACCGGTGATTTGAAGCGGGAGACAGAGAAGGAGTATTTT. This chain links TRBV24-1 with TRBJ2-3; TRBD2 matches at 8 bases. Per the germline V gene, CDR1 is KGHDR and CDR2 is SFDVKD. The CDR3 has 15 residues.

The CDR3 sequence is CASSTFYGEHGSTDTQYF. The CDR3 nucleotides are TGTGCCAGCAGCACATTCTACGGCGAACACGGTAGCACAGATACGCAGTATTTT. The chain combines TRBV7-9 with TRBJ2-3; D unclear. Trimming removed 5 bases from V and 0 bases from J, with 21 bases in between. Germline values: CDR1 SEHNR, CDR2 FQNEAQ (reference sequence). The CDR3 is 18 residues long.

This clonotype showed up many times. The V call is TRBV3-1, the J call TRBJ1-2, with unresolved D. V was trimmed by 0 bases and J by 8 bases, leaving 13 bases between them. Germline loops: CDR1 LGHDT, CDR2 YNNKEL (reference sequence). There are 14 residues in the CDR3. CDR3 protein: CASSQEGGRLGYTF. In DNA form, the CDR3 reads TGTGCCAGCAGCCAAGAGGGCGGCAGGCTAGGCTACACCTTC.

The V call is TRBV20-1, the J call TRBJ1-6; maybe TRBD1 (5 bases). Germline CDR1 is DFQATT and CDR2 is SNEGSKA (reference sequence). CDR3 length: 13 amino acids. The ends were cut back, 5 bases at V and 10 bases at J, with 15 bases in the middle. The CDR3: CSAPGGSGSPLHF. Here the CDR3 DNA reads TGCAGTGCTCCGGGGGGTTCGGGCTCACCCCTCCACTTT.

In its sample, this clonotype was seen a few times. The chain uses TRBV6-5 and TRBJ2-7; 7 bases map to TRBD1. Germline V gene data show CDR1 as MNHEY and CDR2 as SVGAGI. V lost 4 bases to trimming and J lost 2 bases; unmatched junction nucleotides: 8. CDR3 size: 15 residues. The DNA of the CDR3 is TGTGCCAGCAGTTCTCCTAGGGACAGTGCCTACGAGCAGTACTTC. Amino acid sequence: CASSSPRDSAYEQYF.

The chain couples TRBV20-1 to TRBJ1-2, with D possibly TRBD1 on 5 matching bases. This CDR3 region has 11 residues. Trimming pared 6 bases from V and 11 bases from J, leaving 16 bases between. Looked up from germline, CDR1 is DFQATT and CDR2 is SNEGSKA (reference sequence). CDR3 DNA sequence: TGCAGTGCCAGACAGTGGGGGGTTTACACCTTC. This translates into CSARQWGVYTF.

The sample holds a few counts of this clonotype. The V and J genes are TRBV18 and TRBJ1-1; the D is unclear. V gave up 1 base and J gave up 6 bases, with 9 bases separating them. In germline, CDR1 is KGHSH, CDR2 LQKENI. This CDR3 comprises 13 residues. In DNA form, the CDR3 reads TGTGCCAGCTCACCACGAACAGAGCCTGAAGCTTTCTTT. It encodes CASSPRTEPEAFF.

The chain combines TRBV9 with TRBJ2-3; 8 bases are shared with TRBD2. There are 16 residues in the CDR3. Looked up from germline, CDR1 is SGDLS and CDR2 is YYNGEE. V gave up 0 bases and J gave up 3 bases; unmatched junction bases: 6. DNA of the CDR3: TGTGCCAGCAGCGTAGCGGGGCGGGAGGCGACAGATACGCAGTATTTT. This encodes CASSVAGREATDTQYF.

The rearrangement joins TRBV29-1 to TRBJ2-1; no definite D call. Germline V gene sequence: CDR1 SQVTM, CDR2 ANQGSEA. The CDR3 has 12 amino acids. V was clipped by 1 base and J by 10 bases, with 11 bases between them. The CDR3 DNA sequence: TGCAGCGTTGAAGCCTCTGGGTGGGAGCAGTTCTTC. Translation gives CSVEASGWEQFF.

This clonotype has a handful of counts. This sequence joins TRBV10-3 and TRBJ1-5; TRBD1 agrees at 7 bases. Germline CDR1 and CDR2: ENHRY and SYGVKD. The CDR3 totals 14 residues. The trim removed 6 bases at V and 3 bases at J, leaving 5 bases unmatched. CDR3 DNA sequence: TGTGCCATCAGCAGGGGGTTGGACAATCAGCCCCAGCATTTT. Protein product: CAISRGLDNQPQHF.

The chain joins TRBV19 to TRBJ2-2; TRBD2 aligns across 9 bases. Germline V lookup: CDR1 LNHDA, CDR2 SQIVND (reference sequence). The CDR3 is made up of 16 amino acids. With 1 base clipped from V and 2 bases from J, the junction kept 2 bases outside the gene matches. The CDR3 loop is CASSIVTSGNTGELFF. CDR3 bases: TGTGCCAGTAGTATAGTGACTAGCGGTAACACCGGGGAGCTGTTTTTT.

V is TRBV28 and J is TRBJ2-7, with D tentatively TRBD1 (5 bases). The germline V gene encodes CDR1 MDHEN and CDR2 SYDVKM. With 10 bases removed from V and 2 bases from J, the gap between germline ends came to 12 bases. The CDR3 sequence is 12 residues long. CDR3 bases: TGTGCCACCAATCAGGGCACCTACGAGCAGTACTTC. Residues: CATNQGTYEQYF.

The rearrangement links TRBV25-1 to TRBJ1-2; D perhaps matches TRBD1 (5 bases). The length of the CDR3 is 11 residues. Deletions cut 2 bases from V and 8 bases from J, with 6 bases between. CDR1 MGHDK and CDR2 SYGVNS come from the germline V gene. The DNA for the CDR3 is TGTGCCAGCAGTGAACGGGGGGGCTACACCTTC. Amino acids: CASSERGGYTF.

In its sample, this clonotype was seen a few times. The chain employs TRBV6-5 and TRBJ2-5; D is unresolved. The J call may be incorrect, as the DNA end agrees better with TRBJ2-1. Germline assignment: CDR1 MNHEY and CDR2 SVGAGI. The CDR3 loop spans 11 amino acids. CDR3 DNA: TGTGCCAGCAGTTATTTCAATGAGCAGTTCTTC. The encoded protein is CASSYFNEQFF.

The V call is TRBV10-3, the J call TRBJ1-3, with D hard to call. CDR1 ENHRY and CDR2 SYGVKD come from the germline V gene. V gave up 8 bases and J gave up 0 bases, with 8 bases separating them. The CDR3 extends over 13 amino acids. Here the CDR3 DNA reads TGTGCCATCTCGGGAGTCTCTGGAAACACCATATATTTT. Encoded protein: CAISGVSGNTIYF.

The rearrangement joins TRBV6-2 or TRBV6-3 to TRBJ2-1; 7 positions match TRBD2. CDR3 length: 15 residues. Germline V gene sequence: CDR1 MNHEY, CDR2 SVGEGT. Trimming cost V 6 bases and J 8 bases; bases outside gene matches: 13. The CDR3 nucleotides are TGTGCCAGCAGCCCGCTAGCGGCCAGTGGGGATGAGCAGTTCTTC. The encoded protein is CASSPLAASGDEQFF.

This clonotype was seen more than once but under ten times. The genes are TRBV7-2 and TRBJ2-5, with 8 bases aligning to TRBD1. The J call may not be correct, given that the DNA end is closer to TRBJ2-7. Germline values: CDR1 SGHTA, CDR2 FQGNSA. CDR3 length: 14 residues. CDR3 sequence reads: CASSPGQEASEQYF. The CDR3 DNA sequence: TGTGCCAGCAGCCCGGGACAGGAAGCCTCCGAGCAGTACTTC.

This clonotype came up a few times. This sequence joins TRBV12-3 or TRBV12-4 and TRBJ1-1; no clear D gene. Trimming removed 3 bases at V and 0 bases at J, with 11 bases between. The CDR3 runs 15 residues. CDR3 loop: CASSFDVEVNTEAFF. The CDR3 nucleotides are TGTGCCAGCAGTTTTGATGTGGAGGTGAACACTGAAGCTTTCTTT.

This chain joins TRBV12-3 or TRBV12-4 and TRBJ2-3, with TRBD2 identical over 9 bases. The V and J ends lost 6 bases and 3 bases, in that order; junction bases with no gene match: 10. There are 16 residues in the CDR3. This chain's CDR3 is CASRHLKREVTDTQYF. DNA for the CDR3: TGTGCCAGCAGACACCTCAAGCGGGAGGTTACAGATACGCAGTATTTT.

This chain links TRBV5-1 with TRBJ2-1; D remains ambiguous. The DNA end favors TRBJ2-7, so the J call may be wrong. The CDR3 is made up of 15 amino acids. The germline CDR1 and CDR2 sequences are SGHRS and YFSETQ. CDR3 sequence: CASSLVPESSYEQYF. CDR3 in DNA: TGCGCCAGCAGCTTGGTCCCCGAATCCTCCTACGAGCAGTACTTC.

This clonotype was counted between two and nine times. V and J are TRBV18 and TRBJ1-5, with D hard to call. Trimming left V 6 bases short and J 2 bases short, with 14 bases between. Per germline, CDR1 KGHSH and CDR2 LQKENI. There are 15 residues in the CDR3. CDR3 protein: CASSLPSDGNQPQHF. The CDR3 nucleotides are TGTGCCAGCTCCCTCCCGTCCGATGGCAATCAGCCCCAGCATTTT.

The V gene is TRBV5-1, the J gene TRBJ2-5; D not certain. V lost 5 bases to trimming and J lost 3 bases, with 11 bases between them. Germline CDR1 and CDR2: SGHRS and YFSETQ. This CDR3 has 13 residues. This CDR3 reads CASRPDNKETQYF. The CDR3 region has the DNA TGCGCCAGCAGACCGGATAACAAAGAGACCCAGTACTTC.